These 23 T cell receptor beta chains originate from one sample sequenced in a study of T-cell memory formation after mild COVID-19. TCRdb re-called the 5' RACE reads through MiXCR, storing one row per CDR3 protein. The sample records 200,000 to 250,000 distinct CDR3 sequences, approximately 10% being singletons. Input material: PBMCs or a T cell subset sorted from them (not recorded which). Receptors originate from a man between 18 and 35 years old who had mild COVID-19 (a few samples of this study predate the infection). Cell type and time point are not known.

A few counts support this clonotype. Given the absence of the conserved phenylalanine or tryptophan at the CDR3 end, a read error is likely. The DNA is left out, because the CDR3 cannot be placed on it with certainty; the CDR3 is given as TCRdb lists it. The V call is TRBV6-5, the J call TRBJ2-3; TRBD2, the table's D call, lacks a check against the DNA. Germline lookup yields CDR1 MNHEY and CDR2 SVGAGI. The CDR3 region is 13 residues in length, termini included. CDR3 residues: CASSYTGTSGGKS.

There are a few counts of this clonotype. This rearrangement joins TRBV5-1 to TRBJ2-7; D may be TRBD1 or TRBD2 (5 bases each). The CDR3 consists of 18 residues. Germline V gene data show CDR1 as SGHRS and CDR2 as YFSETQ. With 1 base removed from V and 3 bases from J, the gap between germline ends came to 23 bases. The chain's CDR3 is CASSLRGRGRSIHYEQYF. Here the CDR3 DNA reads TGCGCCAGCAGCTTGAGGGGCAGAGGGAGAAGTATCCACTACGAGCAGTACTTC.

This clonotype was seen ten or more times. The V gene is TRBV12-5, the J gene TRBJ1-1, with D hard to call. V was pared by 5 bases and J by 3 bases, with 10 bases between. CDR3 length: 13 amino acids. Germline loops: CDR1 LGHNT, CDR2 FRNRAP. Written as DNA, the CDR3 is TGTGCTAGTGGTCCCCGGAGGTACACTGAAGCTTTCTTT. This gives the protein CASGPRRYTEAFF.

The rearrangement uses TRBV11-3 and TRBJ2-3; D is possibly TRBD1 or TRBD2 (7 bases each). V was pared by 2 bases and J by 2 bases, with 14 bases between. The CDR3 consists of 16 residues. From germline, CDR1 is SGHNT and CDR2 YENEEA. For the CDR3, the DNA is TGTGCCAGCAGCTTAAGACAGGGAGGGCCCACAGATACGCAGTATTTT. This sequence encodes CASSLRQGGPTDTQYF.

The CDR3 DNA sequence: TGTGCCAGCAGCCCCTGGGCTCCGTCGGGGAGCACAGATACGCAGTATTTT. Its protein product is CASSPWAPSGSTDTQYF. V and J are TRBV7-9 and TRBJ2-3; possibly TRBD2 for D (5 bases). Trimming pared 5 bases from V and 0 bases from J, leaving 18 bases between. CDR3 length equals 17 residues. Germline values: CDR1 SEHNR, CDR2 FQNEAQ (reference sequence). The full variable domain, completed using reference TRBV7-9 and TRBJ2-3, is DTGVSQNPRHKITKRGQNVTFRCDPISEHNRLYWYRQTLGQGPEFLTYFQNEAQLEKSRLLSDRFSAERPKGSFSTLEIQRTEQGDSAMYLCASSPWAPSGSTDTQYFGPGTRLTVL.

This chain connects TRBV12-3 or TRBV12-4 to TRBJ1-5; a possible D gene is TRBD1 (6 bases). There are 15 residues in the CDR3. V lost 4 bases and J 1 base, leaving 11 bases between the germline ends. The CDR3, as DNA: TGTGCCAGCAGTTCCGGGGGGGCAAGCAATCAGCCCCAGCATTTT. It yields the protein CASSSGGASNQPQHF.

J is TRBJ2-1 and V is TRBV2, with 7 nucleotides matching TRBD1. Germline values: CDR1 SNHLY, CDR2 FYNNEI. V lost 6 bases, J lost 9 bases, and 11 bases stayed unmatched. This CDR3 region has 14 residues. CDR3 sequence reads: CASRDRTGSGEQFF. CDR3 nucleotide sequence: TGTGCCAGCAGGGACCGGACAGGATCGGGTGAGCAGTTCTTC.

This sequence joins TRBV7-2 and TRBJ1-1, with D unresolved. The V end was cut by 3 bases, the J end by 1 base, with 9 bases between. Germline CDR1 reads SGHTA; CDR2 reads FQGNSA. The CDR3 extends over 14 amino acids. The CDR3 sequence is CASSLLAANTEAFF. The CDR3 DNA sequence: TGTGCCAGCAGCTTGTTGGCGGCGAACACTGAAGCTTTCTTT.

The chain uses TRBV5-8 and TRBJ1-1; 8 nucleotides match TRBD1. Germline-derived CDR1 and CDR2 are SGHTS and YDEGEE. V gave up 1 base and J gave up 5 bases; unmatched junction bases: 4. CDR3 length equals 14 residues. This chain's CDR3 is CASSLIQGGTEAFF. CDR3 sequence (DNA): TGTGCCAGCAGCTTGATACAGGGGGGGACTGAAGCTTTCTTT.

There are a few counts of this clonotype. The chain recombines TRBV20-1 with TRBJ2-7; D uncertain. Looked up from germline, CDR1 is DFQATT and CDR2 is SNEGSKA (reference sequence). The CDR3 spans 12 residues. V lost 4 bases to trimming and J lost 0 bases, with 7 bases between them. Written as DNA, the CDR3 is TGCAGTGCTATAGGCGACTCCTACGAGCAGTACTTC. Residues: CSAIGDSYEQYF.

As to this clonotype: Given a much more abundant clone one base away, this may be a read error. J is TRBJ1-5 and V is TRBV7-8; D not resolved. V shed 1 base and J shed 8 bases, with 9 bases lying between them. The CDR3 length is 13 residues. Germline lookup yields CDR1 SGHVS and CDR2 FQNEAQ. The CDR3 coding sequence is TGTGCCAGCAGCTTAGGGCGGGGTAAGCCCCAGCATTTT. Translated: CASSLGRGKPQHF.

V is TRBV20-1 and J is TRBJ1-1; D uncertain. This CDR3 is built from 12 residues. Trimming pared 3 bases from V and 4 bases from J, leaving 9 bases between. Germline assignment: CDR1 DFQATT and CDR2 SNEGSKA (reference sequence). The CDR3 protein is CSARSRPTEAFF. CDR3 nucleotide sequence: TGCAGTGCTAGGTCCCGCCCCACTGAAGCTTTCTTT.

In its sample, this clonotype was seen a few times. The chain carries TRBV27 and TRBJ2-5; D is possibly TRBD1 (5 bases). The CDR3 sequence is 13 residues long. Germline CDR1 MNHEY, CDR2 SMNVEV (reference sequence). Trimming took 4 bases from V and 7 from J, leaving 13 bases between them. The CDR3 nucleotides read TGTGCCAGCAGTTCGGCAGGGATAAGGACCCAGTACTTC. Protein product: CASSSAGIRTQYF.

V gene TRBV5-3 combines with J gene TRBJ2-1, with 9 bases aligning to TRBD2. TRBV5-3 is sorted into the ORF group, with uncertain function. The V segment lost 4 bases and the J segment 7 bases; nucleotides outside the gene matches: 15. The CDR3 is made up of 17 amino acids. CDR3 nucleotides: TGTGCCAGAAGCCCCCTGGGGGCGGGAGGGCCGTGGAATGAGCAGTTCTTC. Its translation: CARSPLGAGGPWNEQFF.

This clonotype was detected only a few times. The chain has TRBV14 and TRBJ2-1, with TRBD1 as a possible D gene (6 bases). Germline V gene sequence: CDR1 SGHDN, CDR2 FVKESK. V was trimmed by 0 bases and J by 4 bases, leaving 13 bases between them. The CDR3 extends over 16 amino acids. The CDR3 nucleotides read TGTGCCAGCAGCCAAGAGTTTGGCAGGGGTTACAATGAGCAGTTCTTC. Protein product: CASSQEFGRGYNEQFF.

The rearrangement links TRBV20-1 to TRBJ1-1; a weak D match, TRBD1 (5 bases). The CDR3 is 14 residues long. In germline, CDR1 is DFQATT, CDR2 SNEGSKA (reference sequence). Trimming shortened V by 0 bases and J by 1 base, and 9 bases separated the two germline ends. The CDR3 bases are TGCAGTGCTAGAGATTCCCAGGGGAACACTGAAGCTTTCTTT. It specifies CSARDSQGNTEAFF.

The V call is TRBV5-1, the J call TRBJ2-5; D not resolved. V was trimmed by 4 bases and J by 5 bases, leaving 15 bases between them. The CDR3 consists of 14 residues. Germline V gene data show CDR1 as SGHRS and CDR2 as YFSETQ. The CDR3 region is CASSVVGIGETQYF. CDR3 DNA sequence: TGCGCCAGCAGCGTGGTGGGGATTGGGGAGACCCAGTACTTC.

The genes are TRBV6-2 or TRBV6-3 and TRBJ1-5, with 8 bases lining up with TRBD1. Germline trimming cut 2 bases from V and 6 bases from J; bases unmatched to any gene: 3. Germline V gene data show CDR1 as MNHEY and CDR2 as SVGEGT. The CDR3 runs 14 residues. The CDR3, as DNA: TGTGCCAGCAGTTACGGGACAGGCGTTCAGCCCCAGCATTTT. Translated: CASSYGTGVQPQHF.

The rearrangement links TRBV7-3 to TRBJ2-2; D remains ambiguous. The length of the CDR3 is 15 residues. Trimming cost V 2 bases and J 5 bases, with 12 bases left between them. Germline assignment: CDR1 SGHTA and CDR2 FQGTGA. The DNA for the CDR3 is TGTGCCAGCAGCTTATCCCTTGAGGTTACCGGGGAGCTGTTTTTT. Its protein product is CASSLSLEVTGELFF.

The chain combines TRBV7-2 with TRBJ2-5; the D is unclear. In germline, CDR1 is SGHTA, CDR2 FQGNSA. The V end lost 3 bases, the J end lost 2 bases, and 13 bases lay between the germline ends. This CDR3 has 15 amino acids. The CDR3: CASSLGSSPQETQYF. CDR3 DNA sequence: TGTGCCAGCAGCTTGGGCAGTTCCCCACAAGAGACCCAGTACTTC.

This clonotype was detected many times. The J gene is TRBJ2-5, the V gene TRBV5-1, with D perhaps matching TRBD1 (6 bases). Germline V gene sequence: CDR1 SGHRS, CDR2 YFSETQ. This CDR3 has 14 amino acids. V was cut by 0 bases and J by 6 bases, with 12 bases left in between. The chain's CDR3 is CASSLEQGRQTQYF. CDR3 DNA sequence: TGCGCCAGCAGCTTGGAACAGGGCCGACAGACCCAGTACTTC.

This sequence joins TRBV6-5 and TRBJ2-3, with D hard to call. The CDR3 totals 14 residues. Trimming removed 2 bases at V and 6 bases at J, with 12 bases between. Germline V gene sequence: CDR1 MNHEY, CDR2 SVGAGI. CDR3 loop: CASSYGYSRDTQYF. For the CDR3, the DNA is TGTGCCAGCAGTTACGGGTACTCACGTGATACGCAGTATTTT.

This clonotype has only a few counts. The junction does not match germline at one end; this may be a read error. In DNA form, the CDR3 reads TGCCAGACAGGGCGATCTCGTAATTCCTACAATGAGCAGTTCTTC. As protein: CQTGRSRNSYNEQFF. V usage is TRBV27 and J usage is TRBJ2-1, with TRBD1 matching 7 bases. Germline V gene data show CDR1 as MNHEY and CDR2 as SMNVEV (reference sequence). The CDR3 has 15 amino acids.